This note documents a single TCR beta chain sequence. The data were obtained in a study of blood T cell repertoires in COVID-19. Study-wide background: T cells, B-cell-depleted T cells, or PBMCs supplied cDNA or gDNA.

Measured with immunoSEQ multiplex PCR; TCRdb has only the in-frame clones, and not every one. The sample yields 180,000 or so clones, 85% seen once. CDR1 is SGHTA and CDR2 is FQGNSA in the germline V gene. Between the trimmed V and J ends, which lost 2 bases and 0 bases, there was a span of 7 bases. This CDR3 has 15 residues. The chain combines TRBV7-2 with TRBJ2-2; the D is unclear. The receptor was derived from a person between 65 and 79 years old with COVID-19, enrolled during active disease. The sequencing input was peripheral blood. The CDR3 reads CASSLSLANTGELFF. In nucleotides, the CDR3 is TGTGCCAGCAGCTTATCCCTCGCGAACACCGGGGAGCTGTTTTTT.